This TCR beta chain was sequenced during a study of T-cell reconstitution after alpha-beta-depleted transplantation in children. This CDR3 region has 13 residues. V was pared by 6 bases and J by 6 bases, with 14 bases between. The germline V gene has CDR1 SEHNR and CDR2 FQNEAQ (reference sequence). The sample holds a few counts of this clonotype. For TCRbeta, the library was prepared with unique molecular identifiers. Each CDR3 protein is one row after TCRdb ran MiXCR on the PCR reads. This table has 500,000 or so distinct CDR3 sequences, about an eighth appearing once. The material sequenced was PBMCs, mostly from graft donor cells, taken 180 days after TCRalphabeta/CD19-depleted stem cell transplant. The genes are TRBV7-9 and TRBJ2-5; no reliable D call. The receptor comes from a female patient younger than 10 who had a stem cell transplant for aplastic anemia, so the T cells may come from the graft donor. In nucleotides, the CDR3 is TGTGCCAGCAGGTTCCCGGCGAATCAGACCCAGTACTTC. Translating it yields CASRFPANQTQYF.